A selection of T cell receptor beta chains follows, all from one sample in a study of identical twins. One entry per CDR3 protein results from TCRdb running MiXCR on the 5' RACE reads. The table has fewer than 650,000 distinct CDR3 sequences, roughly 7.1% seen once; the top ten hold approximately 1.5%. The sample was also reused in another study, on yellow fever vaccine responses in identical twins.

The specimen sequenced was PBMCs. The origin of the receptors is a woman aged 18 to 35 in good health. CDR3s include the opening cysteine and the closing phenylalanine or tryptophan. A D gene is named only where the DNA matches it firmly. Clone size is shown for a subset of rows, as once, few, many or a class of expanded clone.

TRBJ2-3,TRBV7-3,NA,few,TGTGCCAGCAGCTTAACCAGAGAGGATACGCAGTATTTT,CASSLTREDTQYF
TRBJ2-5,TRBV12-3/TRBV12-4,TRBD1,NA,TGTGCCAGCAGTTCCTACCTCTCGACAGGGGGTCAGGCGGAGACCCAGTACTTC,CASSSYLSTGGQAETQYF
TRBJ2-6,TRBV10-3,NA,NA,TGTGCCATCAGTTGGCTCGGCTCTGGGGCCAACGTCCTGACTTTC,CAISWLGSGANVLTF
TRBJ1-5,TRBV28,NA,NA,TGTGCCAGCAGTTTTATATGGCAGCCCCAGCATTTT,CASSFIWQPQHF
TRBJ1-1,TRBV7-8,NA,NA,TGTGCCAGCAGGAGGGCGGGGGGATTGAACACTGAAGCTTTCTTT,CASRRAGGLNTEAFF
TRBJ2-3,TRBV4-1,TRBD2,many,TGCGCCAGCAGCCCCCTCGGGGGGGGCACAGATACGCAGTATTTT,CASSPLGGGTDTQYF
TRBJ2-1,TRBV20-1,NA,NA,TGCTGTGCTAGTCTCCCTGGGCCGAGCTCCTACAATGAGCAGTTCTTC,CCASLPGPSSYNEQFF
TRBJ2-1,TRBV24-1,TRBD1,NA,TGTGCCACCAGTGATTTTGGGACAGATGAGCAGTTCTTC,CATSDFGTDEQFF
TRBJ2-3,TRBV28,NA,few,TGTGCCAGCAGTTTACCGACTCAAGCCACAGATACGCAGTATTTT,CASSLPTQATDTQYF
TRBJ2-1,TRBV5-1,NA,few,TGCGCCAGCAGCTTATCAGGGACCCCAACTACTTACAATGAGCAGTTCTTC,CASSLSGTPTTYNEQFF
TRBJ2-1,TRBV5-6,TRBD2,NA,TGTGCCAGCAGCTTGGCGGAGCGGGAACGTGAGCAGTTCTTC,CASSLAEREREQFF
TRBJ2-6,TRBV12-3/TRBV12-4,TRBD2,many,TGTGCCAGCACCACGGGACTAGCGGTTTCTGGGGCCAACGTCCTGACTTTC,CASTTGLAVSGANVLTF
TRBJ2-3,TRBV18,TRBD2,NA,TGTGCCAGCTCACTATACCGGCCTAGCGGGGGATCATCTAGCACAGATACGCAGTATTTT,CASSLYRPSGGSSSTDTQYF
TRBJ2-3,TRBV7-2,TRBD2,few,TGTGCCAGCAGCTCCCAGACTAGCGTACCTACAGATACGCAGTATTTT,CASSSQTSVPTDTQYF
TRBJ2-7,TRBV28,NA,NA,TGTGCCAGCAGCCAAATATTCTTGGGGGTCATCTACGAGCAGTACTTC,CASSQIFLGVIYEQYF
TRBJ2-3,TRBV7-9,NA,many,TGTGCCAGCAGCGGCAGCGGTAGGGGAGATACGCAGTATTTT,CASSGSGRGDTQYF
TRBJ1-6,TRBV9,NA,many,TGTGCCAGCAGCGTAGAAGGAGTAAATTCACCCCTCCACTTT,CASSVEGVNSPLHF
TRBJ2-5,TRBV7-7,NA,NA,TGTGCCAGCAGCGGGGATACAGGTGGACAGACCCAGTACTTC,CASSGDTGGQTQYF
TRBJ2-1,TRBV10-3,NA,many,TGTGCCATCAGTCCAGACGTGGGGGCAGCGGGGTATGAGCAGTTCTTC,CAISPDVGAAGYEQFF
TRBJ2-5,TRBV18,NA,many,TGTGCCAGCTCACCGCTCGACAACAGGGTCGTCGTTTTCAGTACGGGAGAGACCCAGTACTTC,CASSPLDNRVVVFSTGETQYF
TRBJ2-6,TRBV6-1,NA,NA,TGTGCCAGCGACGGCGCGGAAAGCCTCTCTGGGGCCAACGTCCTGACTTTC,CASDGAESLSGANVLTF
TRBJ1-1,TRBV10-3,NA,many,TGTGCCATCAGTGTCCAGAACACTGAAGCTTTCTTT,CAISVQNTEAFF
TRBJ2-1,TRBV7-3,TRBD2,many,TGTGCCAGCAGCTTAAGTCTAGGTAGTGGCCTAGCGGGAGCTGAGCAGTTCTTC,CASSLSLGSGLAGAEQFF
TRBJ2-3,TRBV24-1,TRBD2,NA,TGTGCCCTCCGGGAGGGCAGGAGGTTCCTCAGAGCGTCAGATACGCAGTATTTT,CALREGRRFLRASDTQYF
TRBJ2-1,TRBV7-6,NA,NA,TGTGCCAGCAGCTTAGGATCGGGGCGGAACAATGAGCAGTTCTTC,CASSLGSGRNNEQFF
TRBJ2-7,TRBV7-9,NA,NA,TGTGCCAGCAGCCCTACCCTTGGGCCCTTCGAGCAGTACTTC,CASSPTLGPFEQYF
TRBJ1-3,TRBV5-6,NA,many,TGTGCCAGCAGCTTCTCTTCTCCAGGAAACACCATATATTTT,CASSFSSPGNTIYF
TRBJ2-7,TRBV15,TRBD1,NA,TGTGCCACCAGCAGAGTTCCGGACAGGGGAGGCATTTTTTTCTACGAGCAGTACTTC,CATSRVPDRGGIFFYEQYF
TRBJ2-5,TRBV29-1,NA,many,TGCAGCGTTGTGGACAGAGCCTTGGAAGAGACCCAGTACTTC,CSVVDRALEETQYF
TRBJ2-5,TRBV10-3,TRBD1,few,TGTGCCATCAGTGCCCGGGACAGGCGGGAGACCCAGTACTTC,CAISARDRRETQYF
TRBJ2-3,TRBV5-1,NA,many,TGTGCCAGCAGTTCGACCACAGATACGCAGTATTTT,CASSSTTDTQYF
TRBJ2-5,TRBV12-5,TRBD1,many,TGTGCTAGTGGTACAGGGGGCCCAACAGAGACCCAGTACTTC,CASGTGGPTETQYF
TRBJ1-1,TRBV20-1,TRBD1,NA,TGCAGTGCCAGGAAAGGGGGCAGCCCGAACACTGAAGCTTTCTTT,CSARKGGSPNTEAFF
TRBJ2-3,TRBV28,TRBD2,few,TGTGCCAGCAGCCCTGGACGGGGGGTCCGAGGAGATACGCAGTATTTT,CASSPGRGVRGDTQYF
TRBJ1-1,TRBV11-2,NA,many,TGTGCCAGCAGCTTATGGGGCGCTAACACTGAAGCTTTCTTT,CASSLWGANTEAFF
TRBJ1-6,TRBV25-1,NA,NA,TGTGCCAGCAGTGAATCGGGGTTTAATTCACCCCTCCACTTT,CASSESGFNSPLHF
TRBJ2-6,TRBV15,NA,few,TGTGCCACCAGAGCAGGGAGCTCTGGGGCCAACGTCCTGACTTTC,CATRAGSSGANVLTF
TRBJ1-1,TRBV14,NA,many,TGTGCCAGCAGCAAGGGGTCGAACACTGAAGCTTTCTTT,CASSKGSNTEAFF
TRBJ2-7,TRBV9,TRBD1,few,TGTGCCAGCAGCACACAGGGGCAGGGCTACGAGCAGTACTTC,CASSTQGQGYEQYF
TRBJ2-7,TRBV7-8,NA,NA,TGTGCCAGCAGCCACCGAGTCCCCTACGAGCAGTACTTC,CASSHRVPYEQYF
TRBJ2-5,TRBV7-8,TRBD2,NA,TGTGCCAGCAGCTACCTTATAGCGGGGCAAGAGACCCAGTACTTC,CASSYLIAGQETQYF
TRBJ2-1,TRBV5-1,TRBD2,NA,TGCGCCAGCAGCGCAAGCGGGGGGGCCTGGAATGAGCAGTTCTTC,CASSASGGAWNEQFF